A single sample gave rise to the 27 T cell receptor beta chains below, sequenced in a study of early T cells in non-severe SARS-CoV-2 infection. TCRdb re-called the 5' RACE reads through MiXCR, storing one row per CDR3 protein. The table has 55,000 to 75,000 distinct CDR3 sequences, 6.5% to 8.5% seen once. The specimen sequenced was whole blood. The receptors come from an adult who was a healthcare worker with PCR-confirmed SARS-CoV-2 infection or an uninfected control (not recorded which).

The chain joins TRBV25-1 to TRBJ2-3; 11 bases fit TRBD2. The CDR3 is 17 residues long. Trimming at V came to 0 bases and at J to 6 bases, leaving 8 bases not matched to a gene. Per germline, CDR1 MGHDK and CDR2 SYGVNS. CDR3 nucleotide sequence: TGTGCCAGCAGTGAATATAGAACTAGCGGGAGTCGGGATACGCAGTATTTT. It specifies CASSEYRTSGSRDTQYF.

Here the CDR3 reads CASSIGTSYEQYF. Written as DNA, the CDR3 is TGTGCCAGTAGTATTGGGACCTCCTACGAGCAGTACTTC. The V gene is TRBV19, the J gene TRBJ2-7; D tentatively reads TRBD1 or TRBD2 (5 bases each). In germline, CDR1 is LNHDA, CDR2 SQIVND (reference sequence). The CDR3 contains 13 residues. The V gene lost 3 bases and the J gene lost 0 bases, with 6 bases spanning the gap.

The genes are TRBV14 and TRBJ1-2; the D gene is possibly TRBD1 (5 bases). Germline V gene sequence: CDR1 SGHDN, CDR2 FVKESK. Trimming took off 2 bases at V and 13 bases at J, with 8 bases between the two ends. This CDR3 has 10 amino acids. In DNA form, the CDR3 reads TGTGCCAGCAGCCAATCAGGGCTCACCTTC. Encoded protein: CASSQSGLTF.

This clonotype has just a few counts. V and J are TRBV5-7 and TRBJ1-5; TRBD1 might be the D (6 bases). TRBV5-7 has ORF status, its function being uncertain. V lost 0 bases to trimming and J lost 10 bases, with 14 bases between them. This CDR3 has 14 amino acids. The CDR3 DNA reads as TGTGCCAGCAGCTTGGGACAGGAAGAGGGACCCCAGCATTTT. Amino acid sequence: CASSLGQEEGPQHF.

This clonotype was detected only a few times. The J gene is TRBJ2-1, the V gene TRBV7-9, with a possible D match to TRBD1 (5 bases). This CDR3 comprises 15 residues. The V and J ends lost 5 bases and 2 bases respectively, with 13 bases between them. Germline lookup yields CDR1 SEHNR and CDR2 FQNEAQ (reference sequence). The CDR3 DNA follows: TGTGCCAGCAGCAGTCTGGGGCGGACCTACAATGAGCAGTTCTTC. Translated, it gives CASSSLGRTYNEQFF.

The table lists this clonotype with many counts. The CDR3, as DNA: TGTGCCAGCAGCTCAGGGAACCCCACAGATACGCAGTATTTT. This gives the protein CASSSGNPTDTQYF. The rearrangement joins TRBV7-2 to TRBJ2-3; D is perhaps TRBD1 (5 bases). Trimming removed 4 bases from V and 2 bases from J, with 10 bases in between. Germline values: CDR1 SGHTA, CDR2 FQGNSA. The CDR3 is 14 residues long. The full variable domain, rest sourced from reference TRBV7-2 and TRBJ2-3, is GAGVSQSPSNKVTEKGKDVELRCDPISGHTALYWYRQSLGQGLEFLIYFQGNSAPDKSGLPSDRFSAERTGGSVSTLTIQRTQQEDSAVYLCASSSGNPTDTQYFGPGTRLTVL.

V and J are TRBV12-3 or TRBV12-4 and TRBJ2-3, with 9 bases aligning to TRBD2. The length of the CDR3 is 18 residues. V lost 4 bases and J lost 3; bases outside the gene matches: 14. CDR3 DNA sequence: TGTGCCAGCAGTTGGATGTGTGTAGCGGGAGTCGGGACAGATACGCAGTATTTT. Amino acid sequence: CASSWMCVAGVGTDTQYF.

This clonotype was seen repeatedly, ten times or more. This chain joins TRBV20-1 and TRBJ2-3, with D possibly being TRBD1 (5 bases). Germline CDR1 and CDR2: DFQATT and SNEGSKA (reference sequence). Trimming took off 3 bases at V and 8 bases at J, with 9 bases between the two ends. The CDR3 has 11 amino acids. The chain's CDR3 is CSARGPGTQYF. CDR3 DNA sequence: TGCAGTGCTAGGGGGCCGGGTACGCAGTATTTT.

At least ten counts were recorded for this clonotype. The CDR3 DNA follows: TGTGCCAGCAAAGGGAATCGGAACTATGGCTACACCTTC. Translation gives CASKGNRNYGYTF. The rearrangement uses TRBV28 and TRBJ1-2; no reliable D call. The V gene lost 7 bases and the J gene lost 2 bases, with 11 bases spanning the gap. Looked up from germline, CDR1 is MDHEN and CDR2 is SYDVKM. This CDR3 has 13 amino acids.

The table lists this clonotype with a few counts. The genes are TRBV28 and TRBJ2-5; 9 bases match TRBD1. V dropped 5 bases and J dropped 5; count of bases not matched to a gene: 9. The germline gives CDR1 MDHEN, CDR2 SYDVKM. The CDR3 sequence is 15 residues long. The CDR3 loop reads CASSALTGGAETQYF. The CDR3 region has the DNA TGTGCCAGCAGTGCTCTGACAGGGGGGGCGGAGACCCAGTACTTC.

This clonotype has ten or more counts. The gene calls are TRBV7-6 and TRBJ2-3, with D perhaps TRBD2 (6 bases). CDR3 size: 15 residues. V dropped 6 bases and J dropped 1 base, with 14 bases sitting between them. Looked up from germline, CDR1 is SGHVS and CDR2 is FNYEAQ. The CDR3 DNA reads TGTGCCAGCAGTACCGGGACTCTAGGCACAGATACGCAGTATTTT. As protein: CASSTGTLGTDTQYF.

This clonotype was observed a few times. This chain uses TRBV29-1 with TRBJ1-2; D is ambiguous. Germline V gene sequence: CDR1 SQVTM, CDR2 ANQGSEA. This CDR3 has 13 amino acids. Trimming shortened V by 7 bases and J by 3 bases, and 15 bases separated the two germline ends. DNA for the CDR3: TGCAGCGCTGGGAGATTGAGGGACTATGGCTACACCTTC. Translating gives CSAGRLRDYGYTF.

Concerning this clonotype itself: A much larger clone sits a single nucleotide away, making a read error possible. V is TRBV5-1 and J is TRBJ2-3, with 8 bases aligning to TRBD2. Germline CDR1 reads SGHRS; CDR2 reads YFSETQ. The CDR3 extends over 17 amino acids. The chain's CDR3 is CASTSQRTSRYSDTRYF. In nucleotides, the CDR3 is TGCGCCAGCACTTCCCAACGGACTAGCAGATATTCAGATACGCGGTATTTT.

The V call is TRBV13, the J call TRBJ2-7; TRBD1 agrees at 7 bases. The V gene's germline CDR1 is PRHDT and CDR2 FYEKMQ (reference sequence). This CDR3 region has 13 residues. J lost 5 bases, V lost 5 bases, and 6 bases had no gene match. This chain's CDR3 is CASSPTGYHEQYF. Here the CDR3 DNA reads TGTGCCAGCAGCCCGACAGGGTACCACGAGCAGTACTTC.

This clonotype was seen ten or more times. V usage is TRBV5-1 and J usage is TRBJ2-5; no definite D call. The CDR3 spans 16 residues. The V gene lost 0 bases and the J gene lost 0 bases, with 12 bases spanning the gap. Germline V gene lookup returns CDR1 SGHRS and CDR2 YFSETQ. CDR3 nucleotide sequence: TGCGCCAGCAGCTTGGGTACCGCTAGTAACCAAGAGACCCAGTACTTC. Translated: CASSLGTASNQETQYF.

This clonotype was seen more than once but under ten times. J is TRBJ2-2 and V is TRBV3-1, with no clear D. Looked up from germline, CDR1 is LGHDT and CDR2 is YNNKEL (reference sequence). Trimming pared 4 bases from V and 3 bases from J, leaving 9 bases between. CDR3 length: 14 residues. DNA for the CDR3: TGTGCCAGCAGCCCCAGCTGGGACACCGGGGAGCTGTTTTTT. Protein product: CASSPSWDTGELFF.

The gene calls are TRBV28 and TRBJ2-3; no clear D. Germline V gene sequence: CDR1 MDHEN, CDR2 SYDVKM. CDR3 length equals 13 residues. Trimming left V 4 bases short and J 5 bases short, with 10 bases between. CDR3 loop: CASSYFLGDTQYF. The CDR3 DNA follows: TGTGCCAGCAGTTACTTTTTAGGAGATACGCAGTATTTT.

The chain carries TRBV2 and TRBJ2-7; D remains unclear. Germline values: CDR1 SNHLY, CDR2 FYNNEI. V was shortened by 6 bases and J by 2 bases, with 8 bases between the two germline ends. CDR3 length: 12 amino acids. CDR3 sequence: CASSKATYEQYF. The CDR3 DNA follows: TGTGCCAGCAGCAAGGCTACCTACGAGCAGTACTTC.

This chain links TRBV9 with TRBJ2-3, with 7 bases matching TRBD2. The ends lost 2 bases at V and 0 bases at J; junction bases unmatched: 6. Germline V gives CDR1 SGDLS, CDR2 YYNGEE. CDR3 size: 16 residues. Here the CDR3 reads CASSVGLEASTDTQYF. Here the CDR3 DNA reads TGTGCCAGCAGCGTCGGACTAGAGGCTAGCACAGATACGCAGTATTTT.

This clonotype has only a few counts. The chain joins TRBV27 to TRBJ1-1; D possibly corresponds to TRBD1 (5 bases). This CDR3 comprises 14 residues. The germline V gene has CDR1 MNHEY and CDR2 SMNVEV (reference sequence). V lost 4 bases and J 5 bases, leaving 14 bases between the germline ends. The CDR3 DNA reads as TGTGCCAGCAGTTGGATGCCGCGGGGGACTGAAGCTTTCTTT. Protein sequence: CASSWMPRGTEAFF.

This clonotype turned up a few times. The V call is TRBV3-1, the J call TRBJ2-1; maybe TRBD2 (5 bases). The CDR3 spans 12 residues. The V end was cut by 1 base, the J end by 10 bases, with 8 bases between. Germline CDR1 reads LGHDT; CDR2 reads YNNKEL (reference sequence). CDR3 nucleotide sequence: TGTGCCAGCAGCCAAGTGACGGGAGAGCAGTTCTTC. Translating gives CASSQVTGEQFF.

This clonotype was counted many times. The CDR3: CASSTTSAKNIQYF. CDR3 nucleotide sequence: TGTGCCAGCAGCACGACTTCAGCCAAAAACATTCAGTACTTC. The chain combines TRBV9 with TRBJ2-4; D not certain. V gave up 4 bases and J gave up 0 bases, with 8 bases separating them. Germline CDR1 SGDLS, CDR2 YYNGEE. This CDR3 spans 14 amino acids.

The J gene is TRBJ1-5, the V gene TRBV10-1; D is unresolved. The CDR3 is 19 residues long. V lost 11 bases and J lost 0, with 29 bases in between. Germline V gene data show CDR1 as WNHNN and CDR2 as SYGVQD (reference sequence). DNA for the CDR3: TGCGCCGAAAAAAGGTGTCGGCAATCTTCTGTCTATAGCAATCAGCCCCAGCATTTT. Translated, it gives CAEKRCRQSSVYSNQPQHF.

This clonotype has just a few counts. This CDR3 reads CASSVSIGSAQETQYF. The CDR3 DNA follows: TGTGCCAGCAGCGTATCCATCGGGAGCGCTCAAGAGACCCAGTACTTC. This rearrangement joins TRBV9 to TRBJ2-5; a weak D match, TRBD2 (6 bases). Trimming shortened V by 1 base and J by 2 bases, and 15 bases separated the two germline ends. This CDR3 has 16 residues. From germline, CDR1 is SGDLS and CDR2 YYNGEE.

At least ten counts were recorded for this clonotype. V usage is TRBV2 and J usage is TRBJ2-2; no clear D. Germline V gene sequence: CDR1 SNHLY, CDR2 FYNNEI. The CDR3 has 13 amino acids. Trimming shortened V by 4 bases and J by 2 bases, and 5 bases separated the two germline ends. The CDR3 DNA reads TGTGCCAGCAGTGTTGAAAACACCGGGGAGCTGTTTTTT. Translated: CASSVENTGELFF. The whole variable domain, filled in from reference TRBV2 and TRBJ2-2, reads EPEVTQTPSHQVTQMGQEVILRCVPISNHLYFYWYRQILGQKVEFLVSFYNNEISEKSEIFDDQFSVERPDGSNFTLKIRSTKLEDSAMYFCASSVENTGELFFGEGSRLTVL.

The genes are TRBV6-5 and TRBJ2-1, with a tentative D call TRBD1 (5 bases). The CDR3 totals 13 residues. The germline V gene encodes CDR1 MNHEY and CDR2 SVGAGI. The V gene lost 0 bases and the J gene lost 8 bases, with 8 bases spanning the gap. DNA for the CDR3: TGTGCCAGCAGTTACTCGAAGGGGCATGAGCAGTTCTTC. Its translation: CASSYSKGHEQFF.

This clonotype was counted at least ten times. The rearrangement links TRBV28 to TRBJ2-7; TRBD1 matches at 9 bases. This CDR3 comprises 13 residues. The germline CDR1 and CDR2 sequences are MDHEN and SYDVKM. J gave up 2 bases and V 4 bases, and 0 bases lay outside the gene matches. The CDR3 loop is CASSWTGAYEQYF. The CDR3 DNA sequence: TGTGCCAGCAGTTGGACAGGGGCCTACGAGCAGTACTTC.